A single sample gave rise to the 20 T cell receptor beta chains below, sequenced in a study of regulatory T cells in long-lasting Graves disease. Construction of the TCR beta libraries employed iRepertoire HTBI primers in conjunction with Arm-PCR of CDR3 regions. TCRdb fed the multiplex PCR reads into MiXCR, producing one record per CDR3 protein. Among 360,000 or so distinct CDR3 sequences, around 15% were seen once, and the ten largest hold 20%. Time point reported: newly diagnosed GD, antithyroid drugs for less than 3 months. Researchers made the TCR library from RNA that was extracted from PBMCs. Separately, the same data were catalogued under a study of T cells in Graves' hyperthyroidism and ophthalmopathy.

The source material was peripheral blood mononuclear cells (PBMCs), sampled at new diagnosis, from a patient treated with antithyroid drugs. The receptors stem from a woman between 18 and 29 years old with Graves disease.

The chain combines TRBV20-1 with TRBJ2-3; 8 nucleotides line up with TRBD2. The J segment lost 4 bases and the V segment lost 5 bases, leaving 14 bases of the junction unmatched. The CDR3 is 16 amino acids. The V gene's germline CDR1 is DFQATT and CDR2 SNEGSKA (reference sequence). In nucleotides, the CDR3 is TGCAGTGCTCACCGGGGTGGGACGGGGGGGCCAGATACGCAGTATTTT. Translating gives CSAHRGGTGGPDTQYF.

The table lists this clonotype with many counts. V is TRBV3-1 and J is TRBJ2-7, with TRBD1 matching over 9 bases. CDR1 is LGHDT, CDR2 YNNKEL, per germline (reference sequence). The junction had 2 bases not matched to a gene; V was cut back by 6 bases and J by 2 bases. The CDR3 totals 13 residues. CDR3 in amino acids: CASRGQGPYEQYF. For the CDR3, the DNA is TGTGCCAGCAGGGGACAGGGACCCTACGAGCAGTACTTC.

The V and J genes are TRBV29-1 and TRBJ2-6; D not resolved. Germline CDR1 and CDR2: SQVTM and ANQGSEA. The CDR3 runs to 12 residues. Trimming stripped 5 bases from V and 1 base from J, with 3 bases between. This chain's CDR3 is CSVRSGANVLTF. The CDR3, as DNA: TGCAGCGTTCGGTCTGGGGCCAACGTCCTGACTTTC.

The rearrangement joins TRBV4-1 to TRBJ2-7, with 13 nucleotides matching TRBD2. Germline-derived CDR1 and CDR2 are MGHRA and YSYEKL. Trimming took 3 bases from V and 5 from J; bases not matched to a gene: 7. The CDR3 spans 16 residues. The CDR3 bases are TGCGCCAGCAGCCATGGAACTAGCGGGAGGGCCCACGAGCAGTACTTC. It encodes CASSHGTSGRAHEQYF.

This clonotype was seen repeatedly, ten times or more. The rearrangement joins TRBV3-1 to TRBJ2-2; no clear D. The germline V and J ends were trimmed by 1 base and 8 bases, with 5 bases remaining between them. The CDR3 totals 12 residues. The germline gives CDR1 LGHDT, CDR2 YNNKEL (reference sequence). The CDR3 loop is CASSQVPGELFF. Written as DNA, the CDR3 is TGTGCCAGCAGCCAAGTTCCTGGGGAGCTGTTTTTT.

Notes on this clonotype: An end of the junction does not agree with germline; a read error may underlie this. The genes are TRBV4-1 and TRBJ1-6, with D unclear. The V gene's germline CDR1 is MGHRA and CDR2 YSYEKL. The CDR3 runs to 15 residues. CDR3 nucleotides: TGTGCCAGCAGACCTTTAGGGCACAATAATTCACCCCTCCACTTT. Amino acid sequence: CASRPLGHNNSPLHF.

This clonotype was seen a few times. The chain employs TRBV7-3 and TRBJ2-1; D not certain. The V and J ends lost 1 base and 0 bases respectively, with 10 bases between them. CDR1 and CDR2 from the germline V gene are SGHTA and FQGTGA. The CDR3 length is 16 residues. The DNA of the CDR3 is TGTGCCAGCAGCTTAAAGGCGTTATCCTCCTACAATGAGCAGTTCTTC. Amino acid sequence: CASSLKALSSYNEQFF. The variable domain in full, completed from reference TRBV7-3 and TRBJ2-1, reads GAGVSQTPSNKVTEKGKYVELRCDPISGHTALYWYRQSLGQGPEFLIYFQGTGAADDSGLPNDRFFAVRPEGSVSTLKIQRTERGDSAVYLCASSLKALSSYNEQFFGPGTRLTVL.

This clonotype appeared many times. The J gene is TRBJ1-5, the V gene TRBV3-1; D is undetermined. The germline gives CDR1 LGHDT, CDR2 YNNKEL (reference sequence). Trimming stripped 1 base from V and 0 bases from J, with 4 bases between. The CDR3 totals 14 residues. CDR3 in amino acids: CASSQAGSNQPQHF. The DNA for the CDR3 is TGTGCCAGCAGCCAAGCGGGTAGCAATCAGCCCCAGCATTTT.

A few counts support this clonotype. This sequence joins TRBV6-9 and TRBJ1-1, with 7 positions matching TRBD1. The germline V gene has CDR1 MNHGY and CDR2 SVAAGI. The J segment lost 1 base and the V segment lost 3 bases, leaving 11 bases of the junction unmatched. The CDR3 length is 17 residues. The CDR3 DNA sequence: TGTGCCAGCAGTTACTGGTCGGGAGGGGGCCGGAACACTGAAGCTTTCTTT. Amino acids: CASSYWSGGGRNTEAFF.

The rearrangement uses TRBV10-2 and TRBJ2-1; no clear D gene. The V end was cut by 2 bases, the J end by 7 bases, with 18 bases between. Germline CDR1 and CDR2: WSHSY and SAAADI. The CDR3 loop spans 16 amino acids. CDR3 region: CASSEPTRSRMNEQFF. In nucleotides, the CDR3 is TGCGCCAGCAGTGAGCCGACCCGGAGCCGGATGAATGAGCAGTTCTTC.

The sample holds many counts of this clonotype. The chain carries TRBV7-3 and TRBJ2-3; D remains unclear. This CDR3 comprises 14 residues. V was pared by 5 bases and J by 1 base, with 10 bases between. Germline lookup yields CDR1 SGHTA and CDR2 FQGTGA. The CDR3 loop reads CASSKVGGTDTQYF. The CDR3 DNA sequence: TGTGCCAGCAGCAAAGTCGGAGGCACAGATACGCAGTATTTT.

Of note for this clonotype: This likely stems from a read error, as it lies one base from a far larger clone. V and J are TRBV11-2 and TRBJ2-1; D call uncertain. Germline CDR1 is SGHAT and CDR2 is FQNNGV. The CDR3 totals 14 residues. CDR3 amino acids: CASRLVSPVDEQFF. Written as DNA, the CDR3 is TGCGCCAGCAGATTGGTTAGTCCTGTGGATGAGCAGTTCTTC. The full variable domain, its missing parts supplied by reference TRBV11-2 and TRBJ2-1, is EAGVAQSPRYKIIEKRQSVAFWCNPISGHATLYWYQQILGQGPKLLIQFQNNGVVDDSQLPKDRFSAERLKGVDSTLKIQPAKLEDSAVYLCASRLVSPVDEQFFGPGTRLTVL.

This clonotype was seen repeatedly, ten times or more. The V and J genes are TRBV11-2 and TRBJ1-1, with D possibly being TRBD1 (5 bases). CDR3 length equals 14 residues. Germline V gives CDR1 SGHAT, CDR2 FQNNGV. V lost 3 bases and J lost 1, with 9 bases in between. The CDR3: CASSLGGGNTEAFF. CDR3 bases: TGTGCCAGCAGCTTGGGGGGGGGGAACACTGAAGCTTTCTTT. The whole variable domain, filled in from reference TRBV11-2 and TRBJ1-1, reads EAGVAQSPRYKIIEKRQSVAFWCNPISGHATLYWYQQILGQGPKLLIQFQNNGVVDDSQLPKDRFSAERLKGVDSTLKIQPAKLEDSAVYLCASSLGGGNTEAFFGQGTRLTVV.

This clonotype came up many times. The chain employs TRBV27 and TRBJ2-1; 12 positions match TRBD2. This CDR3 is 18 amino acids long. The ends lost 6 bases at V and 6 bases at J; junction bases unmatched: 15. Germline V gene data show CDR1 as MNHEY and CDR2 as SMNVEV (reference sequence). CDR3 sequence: CASSRTSGATTRVNEQFF. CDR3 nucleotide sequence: TGTGCCAGCAGCCGGACTAGCGGGGCTACCACAAGGGTCAATGAGCAGTTCTTC.

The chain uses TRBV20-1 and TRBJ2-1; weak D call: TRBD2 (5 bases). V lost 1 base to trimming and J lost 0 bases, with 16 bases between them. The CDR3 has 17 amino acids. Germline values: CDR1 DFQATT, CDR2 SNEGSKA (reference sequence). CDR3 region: CSARGGDGESSYNEQFF. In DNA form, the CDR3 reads TGCAGTGCTAGAGGAGGAGACGGGGAAAGCTCCTACAATGAGCAGTTCTTC.

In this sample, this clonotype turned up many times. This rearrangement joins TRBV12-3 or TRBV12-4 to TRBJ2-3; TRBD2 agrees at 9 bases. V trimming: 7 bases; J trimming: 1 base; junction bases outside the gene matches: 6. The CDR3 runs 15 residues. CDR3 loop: CASTVAGDRTDTQYF. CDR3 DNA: TGTGCCAGCACGGTAGCGGGGGACCGCACAGATACGCAGTATTTT.

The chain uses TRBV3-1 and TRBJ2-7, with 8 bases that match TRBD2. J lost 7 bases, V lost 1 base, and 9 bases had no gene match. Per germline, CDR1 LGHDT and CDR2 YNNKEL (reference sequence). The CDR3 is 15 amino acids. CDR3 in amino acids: CASSQGDREGGEQYF. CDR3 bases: TGTGCCAGCAGCCAAGGGGACCGGGAGGGCGGAGAGCAGTACTTC.

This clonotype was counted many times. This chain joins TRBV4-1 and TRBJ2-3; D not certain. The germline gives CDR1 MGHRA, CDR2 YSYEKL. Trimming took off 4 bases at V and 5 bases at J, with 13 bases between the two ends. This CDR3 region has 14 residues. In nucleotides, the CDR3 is TGCGCCAGCAGCCCCTTGCAGAGGAAAGATACGCAGTATTTT. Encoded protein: CASSPLQRKDTQYF.

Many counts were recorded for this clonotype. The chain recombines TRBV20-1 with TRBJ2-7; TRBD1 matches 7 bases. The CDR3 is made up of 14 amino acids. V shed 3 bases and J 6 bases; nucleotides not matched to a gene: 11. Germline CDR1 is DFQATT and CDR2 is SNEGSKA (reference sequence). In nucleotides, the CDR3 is TGCAGTGCTAGCAACCGGGACAGTATCTCCGAGCAGTACTTC. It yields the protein CSASNRDSISEQYF.

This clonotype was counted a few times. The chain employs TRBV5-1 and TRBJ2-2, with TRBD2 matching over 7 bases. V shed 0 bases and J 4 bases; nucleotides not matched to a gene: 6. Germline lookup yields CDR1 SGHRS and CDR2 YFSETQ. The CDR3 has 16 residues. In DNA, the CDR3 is TGCGCCAGCAGCTTGGATCAGGGACTACCCACCGGGGAGCTGTTTTTT. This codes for CASSLDQGLPTGELFF.